This T cell receptor beta chain was found in a study of CD8 T cells in Susac syndrome (dated by TCRdb to between 2018 and 2021). About the investigation overall: Repertoire sequencing was used to test whether CD8+ T cell activation and differentiation in Susac syndrome was antigen driven. Here is what the overall study found, with its caveats: The study acknowledged that relatively few individuals were included in the TCR sequencing and HLA analysis.

From cysteine to phenylalanine, the CDR3 is 14 amino acids long. The retained sequence is limited to the CDR3, 42 bases, with the frame set at the first base. Reading the germline V gene (reference sequence) gives CDR1 LNHNV and CDR2 YYDKDF. V gives up 9 bases and J gives up 2 bases, and the segment between their germline ends measures 15 bases. RNA was extracted using the RNeasy kit, and about 0.45 to 1 microgram was reverse transcribed with random hexamers. TCR beta CDR3 regions were amplified with the immunoSEQ multiplex PCR assay covering 54 Vbeta and 13 Jbeta segments. PCR amplification bias was corrected using a synthetic template baseline for primer optimization and computational correction. In the authors' own workflow: Reads were annotated to V, D and J genes according to IMGT and were analyzed with immunoSEQ Analyzer, with only productive sequences retained. Clonality was computed as one minus Shannon entropy normalized by log2 of the number of productive unique sequences. For each patient and control, public and private clones were evaluated within the 100 most prevalent clones. Susac-specific clones were defined as absent from healthy and MS cohorts, around 970 published viral clones and other ImmuneACCESS disease sequences. TCRdb cleaned the public reads at Q25 with fastp, built clones with MiXCR and kept in-frame beta chains. Rows merge per CDR3 protein into single entries with the most common DNA and genes. The V and J calls reflect TCRdb's pipeline rather than the authors' work. Here the sample has about 210,000 distinct CDR3 sequences; about 95% occur a single time. The top ten constitute roughly 0.09% of the sample.

In regard to this clonotype: Its binding antigen is unknown. The sample holds no much larger clone one base away, and base qualities are not on file.

Peripheral blood CD8+ and CD4+ T cells from healthy donors, Susac syndrome patients and multiple sclerosis patients were profiled using high-throughput TCR beta sequencing. The multiple sclerosis controls were treatment-naive patients who had stable or active relapsing-remitting disease and met the revised McDonald criteria. CD8+ TEMRA cells were enriched by FACS, while bulk CD8+ and CD4+ T cells were purified by magnetic negative isolation. Blood was collected in EDTA tubes and processed within 24 hours, with PBMCs isolated through density gradient centrifugation. PBMCs destined for TCR sequencing were cryopreserved in liquid nitrogen and later thawed in a 37 °C water bath. Purity of sorted or isolated CD4+, CD8+ and CD8+ TEMRA cells was at least 90%.

The clonotype comes from a human donor with multiple sclerosis. What was sequenced was CD4+ T cells from PBMCs. In this chain, TRBV15 is recombined with TRBJ2-3, with the D call perhaps TRBD1 or TRBD2, each one matching 5 bases. The CDR3 is CATGPRAYTDTQYF. The DNA sequence is as follows: TGTGCCACGGGACCCCGGGCCTACACAGATACGCAGTATTTT.